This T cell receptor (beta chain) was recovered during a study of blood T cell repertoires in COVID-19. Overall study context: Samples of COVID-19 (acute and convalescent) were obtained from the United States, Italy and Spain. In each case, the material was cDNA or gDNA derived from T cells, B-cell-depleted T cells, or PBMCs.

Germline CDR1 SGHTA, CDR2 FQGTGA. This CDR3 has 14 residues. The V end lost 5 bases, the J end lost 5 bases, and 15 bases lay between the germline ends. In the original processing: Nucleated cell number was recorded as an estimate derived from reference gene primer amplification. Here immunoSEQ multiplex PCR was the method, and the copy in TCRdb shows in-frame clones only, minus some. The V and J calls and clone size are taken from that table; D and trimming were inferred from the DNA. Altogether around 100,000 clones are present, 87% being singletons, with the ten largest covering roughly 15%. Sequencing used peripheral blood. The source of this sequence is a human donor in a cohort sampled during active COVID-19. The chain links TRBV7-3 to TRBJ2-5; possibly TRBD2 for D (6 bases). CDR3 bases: TGTGCCAGCAGCCAAGAGGGCGGGACGGAGACCCAGTACTTC. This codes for CASSQEGGTETQYF.